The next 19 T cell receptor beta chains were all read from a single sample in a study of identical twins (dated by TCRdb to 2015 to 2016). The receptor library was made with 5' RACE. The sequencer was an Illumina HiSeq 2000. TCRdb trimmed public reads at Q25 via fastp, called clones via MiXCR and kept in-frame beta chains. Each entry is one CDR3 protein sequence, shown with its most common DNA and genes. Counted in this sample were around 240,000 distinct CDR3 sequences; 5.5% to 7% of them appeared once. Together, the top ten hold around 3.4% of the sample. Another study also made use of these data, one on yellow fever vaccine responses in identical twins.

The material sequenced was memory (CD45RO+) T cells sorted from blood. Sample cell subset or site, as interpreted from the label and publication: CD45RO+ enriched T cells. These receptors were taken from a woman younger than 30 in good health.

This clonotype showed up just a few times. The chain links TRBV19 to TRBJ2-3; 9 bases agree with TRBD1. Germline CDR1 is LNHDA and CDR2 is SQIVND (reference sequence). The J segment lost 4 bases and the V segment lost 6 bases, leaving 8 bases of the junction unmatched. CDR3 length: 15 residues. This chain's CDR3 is CASRRQGVGSDTQYF. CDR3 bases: TGTGCCAGTAGGCGACAGGGGGTGGGGTCAGATACGCAGTATTTT. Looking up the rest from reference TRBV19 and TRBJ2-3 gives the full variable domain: DGGITQSPKYLFRKEGQNVTLSCEQNLNHDAMYWYRQDPGQGLRLIYYSQIVNDFQKGDIAEGYSVSREKKESFPLTVTSAQKNPTAFYLCASRRQGVGSDTQYFGPGTRLTVL.

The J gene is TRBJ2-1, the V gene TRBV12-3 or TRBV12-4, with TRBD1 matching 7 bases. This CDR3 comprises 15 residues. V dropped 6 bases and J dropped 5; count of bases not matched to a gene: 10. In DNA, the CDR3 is TGTGCCAGCAGAAGGACCGGGACAGACAACAATGAGCAGTTCTTC. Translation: CASRRTGTDNNEQFF.

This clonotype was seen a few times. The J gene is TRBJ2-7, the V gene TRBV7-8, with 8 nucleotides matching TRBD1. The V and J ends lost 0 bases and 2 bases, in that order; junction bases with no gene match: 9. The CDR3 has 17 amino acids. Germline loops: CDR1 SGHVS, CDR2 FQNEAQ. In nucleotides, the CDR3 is TGTGCCAGCAGCTTAGCCTTAGGGCAGGGGGCTGCCTACGAGCAGTACGTC. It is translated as CASSLALGQGAAYEQYV.

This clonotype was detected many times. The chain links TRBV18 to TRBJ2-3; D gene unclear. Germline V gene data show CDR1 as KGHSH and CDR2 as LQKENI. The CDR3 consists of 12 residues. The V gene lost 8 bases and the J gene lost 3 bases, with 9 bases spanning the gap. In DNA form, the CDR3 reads TGTGCCAGCAGTCCCCGTACAGATACGCAGTATTTT. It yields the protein CASSPRTDTQYF.

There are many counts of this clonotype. The CDR3 DNA reads TGCGCCAGCAGCTCAGGTCTAGCGGGGTTATACAATGAGCAGTTCTTC. Its protein is CASSSGLAGLYNEQFF. The rearrangement uses TRBV5-1 and TRBJ2-1; TRBD2 aligns across 9 bases. CDR1 SGHRS and CDR2 YFSETQ come from the germline V gene. The CDR3 sequence is 16 residues long. V shed 3 bases, J shed 4 bases, and the junction held 8 bases outside the gene matches.

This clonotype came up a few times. The CDR3 protein is CASSQSNTEAFF. The CDR3 DNA sequence: TGTGCCAGCAGCCAGTCGAACACTGAAGCTTTCTTT. The genes are TRBV7-9 and TRBJ1-1; D is uncertain. CDR1 and CDR2 from the germline V gene are SEHNR and FQNEAQ (reference sequence). The CDR3 loop spans 12 amino acids. V was clipped by 5 bases and J by 1 base, with 5 bases between them.

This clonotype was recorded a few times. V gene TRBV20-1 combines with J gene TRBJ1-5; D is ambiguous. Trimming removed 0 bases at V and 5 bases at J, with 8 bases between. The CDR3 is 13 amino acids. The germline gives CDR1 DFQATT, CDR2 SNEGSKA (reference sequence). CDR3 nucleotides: TGCAGTGCTAGAGATCCAACTGATCAGCCCCAGCATTTT. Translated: CSARDPTDQPQHF.

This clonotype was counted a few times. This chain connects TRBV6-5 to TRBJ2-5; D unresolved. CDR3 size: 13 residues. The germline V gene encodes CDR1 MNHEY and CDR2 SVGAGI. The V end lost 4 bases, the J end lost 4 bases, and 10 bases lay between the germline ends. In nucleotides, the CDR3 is TGTGCCAGCAGTTCCCTCTACGGAGAGACCCAGTACTTC. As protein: CASSSLYGETQYF.

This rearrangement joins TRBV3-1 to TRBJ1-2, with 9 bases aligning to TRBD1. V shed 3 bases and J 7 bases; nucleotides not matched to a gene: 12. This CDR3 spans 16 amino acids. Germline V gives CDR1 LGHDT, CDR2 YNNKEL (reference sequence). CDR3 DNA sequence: TGTGCCAGCAGCCACAACGACTTACAGGGGGCTGGTGGCTACACCTTC. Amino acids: CASSHNDLQGAGGYTF.

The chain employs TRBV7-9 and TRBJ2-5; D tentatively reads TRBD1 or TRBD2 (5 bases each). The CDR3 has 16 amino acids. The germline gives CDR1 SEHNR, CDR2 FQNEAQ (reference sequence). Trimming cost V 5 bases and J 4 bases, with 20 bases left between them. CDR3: CASSGARTLARETQYF. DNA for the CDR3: TGTGCCAGCAGCGGGGCCCGGACTCTAGCCCGAGAGACCCAGTACTTC. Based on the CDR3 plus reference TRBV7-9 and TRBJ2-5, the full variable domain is DTGVSQNPRHKITKRGQNVTFRCDPISEHNRLYWYRQTLGQGPEFLTYFQNEAQLEKSRLLSDRFSAERPKGSFSTLEIQRTEQGDSAMYLCASSGARTLARETQYFGPGTRLLVL.

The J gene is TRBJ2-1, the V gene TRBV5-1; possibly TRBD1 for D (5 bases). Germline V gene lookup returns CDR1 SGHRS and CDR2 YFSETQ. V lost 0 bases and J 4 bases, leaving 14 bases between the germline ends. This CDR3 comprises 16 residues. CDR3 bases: TGCGCCAGCAGCTTGGGGGGCAGAGTCCGATACAATGAGCAGTTCTTC. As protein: CASSLGGRVRYNEQFF.

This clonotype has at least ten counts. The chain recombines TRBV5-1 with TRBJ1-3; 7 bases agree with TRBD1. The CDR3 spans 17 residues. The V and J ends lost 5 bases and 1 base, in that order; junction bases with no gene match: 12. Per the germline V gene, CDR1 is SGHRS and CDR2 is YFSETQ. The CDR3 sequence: CASSSTPGQPSGNTIYF. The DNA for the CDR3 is TGCGCCAGCAGTTCCACCCCGGGACAGCCGTCTGGAAACACCATATATTTT.

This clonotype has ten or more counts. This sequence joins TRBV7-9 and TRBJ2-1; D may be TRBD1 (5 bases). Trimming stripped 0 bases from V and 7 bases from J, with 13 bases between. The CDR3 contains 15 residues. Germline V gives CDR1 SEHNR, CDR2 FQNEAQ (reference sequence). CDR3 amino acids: CASSLARVGVNEQFF. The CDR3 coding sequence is TGTGCCAGCAGCTTAGCCCGGGTAGGGGTAAATGAGCAGTTCTTC. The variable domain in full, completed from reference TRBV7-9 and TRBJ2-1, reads DTGVSQNPRHKITKRGQNVTFRCDPISEHNRLYWYRQTLGQGPEFLTYFQNEAQLEKSRLLSDRFSAERPKGSFSTLEIQRTEQGDSAMYLCASSLARVGVNEQFFGPGTRLTVL.

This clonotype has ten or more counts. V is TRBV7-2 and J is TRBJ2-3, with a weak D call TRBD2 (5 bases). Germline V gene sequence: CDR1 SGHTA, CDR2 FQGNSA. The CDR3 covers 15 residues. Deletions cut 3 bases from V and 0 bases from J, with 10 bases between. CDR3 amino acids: CASSFFSGSTDTQYF. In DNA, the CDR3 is TGTGCCAGCAGCTTCTTCAGCGGCAGCACAGATACGCAGTATTTT.

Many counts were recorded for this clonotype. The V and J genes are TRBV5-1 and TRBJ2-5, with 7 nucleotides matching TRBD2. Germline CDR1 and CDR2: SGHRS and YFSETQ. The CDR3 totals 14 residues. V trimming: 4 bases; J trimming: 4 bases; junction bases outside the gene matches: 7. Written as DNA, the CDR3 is TGCGCCAGCAGCGGGGAGGGGTTCGGAGAGACCCAGTACTTC. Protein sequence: CASSGEGFGETQYF.

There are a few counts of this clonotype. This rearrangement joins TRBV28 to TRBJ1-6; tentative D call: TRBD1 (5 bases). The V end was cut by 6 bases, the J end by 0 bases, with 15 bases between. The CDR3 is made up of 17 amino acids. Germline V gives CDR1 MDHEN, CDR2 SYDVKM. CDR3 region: CASSGRDLSSYNSPLHF. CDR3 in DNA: TGTGCCAGCAGCGGCAGGGACCTAAGCTCCTATAATTCACCCCTCCACTTT.

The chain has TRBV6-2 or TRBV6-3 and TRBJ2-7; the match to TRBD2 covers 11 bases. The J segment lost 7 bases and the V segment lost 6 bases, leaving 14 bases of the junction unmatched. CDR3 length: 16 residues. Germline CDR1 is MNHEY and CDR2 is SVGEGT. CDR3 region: CASSPRIAGGPGEQYF. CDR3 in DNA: TGTGCCAGCAGCCCCAGAATAGCGGGAGGGCCGGGAGAGCAGTACTTC.

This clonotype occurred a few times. The CDR3 region has the DNA TGCAGCGTTGAAGAGTCCAGGGGGCAGACCGGGGAGCTGTTTTTT. Its translation: CSVEESRGQTGELFF. The chain is built from TRBV29-1 and TRBJ2-2; 8 bases fit TRBD1. V was pared by 0 bases and J by 5 bases, with 5 bases of the junction left unmatched. There are 15 residues in the CDR3. The V gene's germline CDR1 is SQVTM and CDR2 ANQGSEA.

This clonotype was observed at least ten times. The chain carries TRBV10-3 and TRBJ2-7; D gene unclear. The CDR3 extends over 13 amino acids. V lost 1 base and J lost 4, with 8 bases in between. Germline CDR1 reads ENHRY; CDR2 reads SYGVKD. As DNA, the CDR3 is TGTGCCATCAGTGAGTACGCTAGTTACGAGCAGTACTTC. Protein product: CAISEYASYEQYF.